The subject of this entry is one TCR beta chain. Authors' analysis steps: Reference gene primer amplification gave nucleated cell count estimates. Assay used: immunoSEQ multiplex PCR; TCRdb lists only in-frame clones, some missing. The D gene and trimming were derived from the DNA, and the V and J assignments and clone size from that table. The sample consists of 80,000 to 95,000 clones, about 86% of them appearing once. The sample comes from a study of blood T cell repertoires in COVID-19. On the study more broadly: Specimens from acute and convalescent COVID-19 originated in the United States, Italy and Spain.

V was clipped by 3 bases and J by 2 bases, with 10 bases between them. The CDR3 loop spans 14 amino acids. Germline V gene lookup returns CDR1 ENHRY and CDR2 SYGVKD. The receptor comes from a woman aged 80 or over in a cohort sampled during active or convalescent COVID-19. V usage is TRBV10-3 and J usage is TRBJ1-1; the D gene is possibly TRBD1 (5 bases). Sequencing was done on a sample of peripheral blood. The CDR3 DNA is TGTGCCATCAGTGAAGGGCAGGGTAACACTGAAGCTTTCTTT. Amino acid sequence: CAISEGQGNTEAFF.